These T cell receptor beta chains were read from a single sample in a study of blood T cell repertoires in COVID-19. TCRdb's table, derived via immunoSEQ multiplex PCR, lists solely in-frame clones and lacks some. Here the sample spans about 240,000 clones, roughly 90% being singletons. The sequencing input was peripheral blood. The receptors stem from a man aged 60-69 years who had recovered from COVID-19. CDR3s include the opening cysteine and the closing phenylalanine or tryptophan. The D gene is left open where the match is weak. Size is stated for part of the rows, as once, few or many counts, or as a class when the clone is expanded.

j_gene | d_gene | v_gene | abundance | CDR3aa | CDR3nt
TRBJ2-5 | NA | TRBV6-5 | NA | CASSYQGGTQYF | TGTGCCAGCAGTTATCAAGGGGGGACCCAGTACTTC
TRBJ1-4 | TRBD1 | TRBV6-5 | once | CASGQGTTNEKLFF | TGTGCCAGCGGACAGGGGACTACTAATGAAAAACTGTTTTTT
TRBJ2-2 | NA | TRBV7-9 | once | CGFIPGRRINTGELFF | TGTGGCTTCATACCGGGTAGAAGGATCAACACCGGGGAGCTGTTTTTT
TRBJ2-3 | NA | TRBV3-1/TRBV3-2 | NA | CASSLIDTQYF | TGTGCCAGCAGTCTTATAGATACGCAGTATTTT
TRBJ2-3 | TRBD2 | TRBV4-1 | NA | CASSHGLAGGADTQYF | TGCGCCAGCAGCCACGGACTAGCGGGGGGGGCAGATACGCAGTATTTT
TRBJ1-2 | NA | TRBV18 | NA | CASSQDINYGYTF | TGTGCCAGCTCTCAAGACATCAACTATGGCTACACCTTC
TRBJ2-2 | TRBD2 | TRBV24-1 | NA | CATSDLPSGGTGELFF | TGTGCCACCAGTGATTTGCCTAGCGGGGGCACCGGGGAGCTGTTTTTT
TRBJ2-7 | NA | TRBV29-1 | NA | CSVGFGSYEQYF | TGCAGCGTTGGGTTCGGGTCCTACGAGCAGTACTTC
TRBJ1-2 | NA | TRBV5-4 | NA | CASSLGGQLFYTF | TGTGCCAGCAGCTTGGGAGGACAGTTATTCTACACCTTC
TRBJ1-2 | TRBD1 | TRBV5-5 | NA | CASSRDRDRGRAGYTF | TGTGCCAGCAGCCGAGACCGGGACAGGGGGCGAGCTGGCTACACCTTC
TRBJ2-2 | TRBD2 | TRBV6-6 | NA | CASSYAGVGELFF | TGTGCCAGCAGTTACGCGGGGGTCGGGGAGCTGTTTTTT
TRBJ1-3 | TRBD1 | TRBV27 | NA | CASSLGQGAGNTIYF | TGTGCCAGCAGTTTGGGACAGGGCGCCGGAAACACCATATATTTT
TRBJ1-2 | NA | TRBV7-2 | NA | CASSYGTATPYGYTF | TGTGCCAGCAGCTACGGGACTGCGACCCCTTATGGCTACACCTTC
TRBJ2-1 | NA | TRBV29-1 | NA | CSVVLWPGVDDEQFF | TGCAGCGTTGTGTTGTGGCCAGGGGTTGATGATGAGCAGTTCTTC
TRBJ2-5 | NA | TRBV24-1 | NA | CATSDHRQPGTQYF | TGTGCCACCAGTGATCACCGACAGCCGGGGACCCAGTACTTC
TRBJ2-1 | NA | TRBV28 | NA | CASSSGLPGPNEQFF | TGTGCCAGCAGCTCGGGACTGCCTGGGCCCAATGAGCAGTTCTTC
TRBJ2-5 | TRBD2 | TRBV5-1 | NA | CASSLAGLAGETQYF | TGCGCCAGCAGCTTGGCCGGACTAGCGGGGGAGACCCAGTACTTC
TRBJ2-3 | TRBD1 | TRBV30 | NA | CAWGTGGSGDTQYF | TGTGCCTGGGGCACAGGGGGCTCAGGGGATACGCAGTATTTT
TRBJ1-1 | NA | TRBV12-5 | NA | CASGLEMANTEAFF | TGTGCTAGTGGTTTGGAGATGGCGAACACTGAAGCTTTCTTT
TRBJ2-3 | NA | TRBV7-2 | NA | CASSRGQATFTDTQYF | TGTGCCAGCAGCCGTGGCCAGGCTACCTTCACAGATACGCAGTATTTT
TRBJ1-1 | NA | TRBV6-6 | NA | CASRQGGALEAFF | TGTGCCAGCAGGCAGGGTGGGGCCCTTGAAGCTTTCTTT
TRBJ2-7 | TRBD1 | TRBV6-5 | NA | CASSFRQGLSYEQYF | TGTGCCAGCAGTTTCCGACAGGGCCTCTCCTACGAGCAGTACTTC
TRBJ2-3 | TRBD2 | TRBV2 | NA | CASRTSGGGDTQYF | TGTGCCAGCAGAACTAGCGGGGGGGGAGATACGCAGTATTTT
TRBJ1-2 | TRBD1 | TRBV10-3 | NA | CAISRGGSHYGYTF | TGTGCCATCAGTAGAGGGGGCAGTCACTATGGCTACACCTTC
TRBJ1-2 | TRBD1 | TRBV27 | NA | CASSSFSGTGSYGYTF | TGTGCCAGCAGTTCCTTCTCCGGGACAGGGTCCTATGGCTACACCTTC
TRBJ2-2 | TRBD2 | TRBV24-1 | NA | CATSDPGTTYTGELFF | TGTGCCACCAGTGATCCGGGGACTACCTACACCGGGGAGCTGTTTTTT
TRBJ2-3 | NA | TRBV21-1 | NA | CASSKALRQGYVGCGTDTQYF | NA
TRBJ2-7 | TRBD2 | TRBV28 | NA | CASSSLAGVPYEQYF | TGTGCCAGCAGTTCCCTAGCGGGGGTCCCCTACGAGCAGTACTTC
TRBJ2-2 | TRBD2 | TRBV24-1 | NA | CATSDPSGAPSTGELFF | TGTGCCACCAGTGATCCTAGCGGGGCCCCTTCCACCGGGGAGCTGTTTTTT
TRBJ2-3 | NA | TRBV27 | NA | CASSLQGPTDTQYF | TGTGCCAGCAGTTTACAGGGTCCCACAGATACGCAGTATTTT
TRBJ2-5 | NA | TRBV6-5 | NA | CASSRQLATQYF | TGTGCCAGCAGTCGACAGTTGGCGACCCAGTACTTC
TRBJ1-1 | NA | TRBV29-1 | few | CSVQFQGAHTEAFF | TGCAGCGTCCAATTTCAGGGCGCCCACACTGAAGCTTTCTTT
TRBJ1-1 | TRBD1 | TRBV7-9 | NA | CASSLGGRGLVEAFF | TGTGCCAGCAGCTTAGGCGGCAGGGGGCTTGTTGAAGCTTTCTTT
TRBJ2-4 | NA | TRBV9 | NA | CASSAGTTKNIQYF | TGTGCCAGCAGCGCCGGGACAACTAAAAACATTCAGTACTTC
TRBJ2-2 | NA | TRBV5-1 | NA | CASSSDTSPGELFF | TGCGCCAGCAGCTCGGACACCTCTCCCGGGGAGCTGTTTTTT
TRBJ1-6 | NA | TRBV10-3 | NA | CAISETPAGGSSYNSPLHF | TGTGCCATCAGTGAGACTCCCGCTGGGGGGAGCTCCTATAATTCACCCCTCCACTTT
TRBJ2-1 | TRBD1 | TRBV7-9 | NA | CASSYGQGRGKNEQFF | TGTGCCAGCAGCTACGGACAGGGTCGAGGCAAGAATGAGCAGTTCTTC
TRBJ1-1 | TRBD1 | TRBV27 | NA | CASTGRGRSEAFF | TGTGCCAGCACCGGCAGGGGGAGGTCTGAAGCTTTCTTT